The 22 T cell receptor beta chains presented below share a single source sample, sequenced in a study of CD8+CD57+ T cells in acquired aplastic anemia. Sequencing was done on patients that had shown CD8+CD57+ cell expansion by flow cytometry. The template for TCR beta VDJ and CDR3 sequence profiling was genomic DNA. TCRdb fed the reads into MiXCR, producing one record per CDR3 protein. The sample includes approximately 80,000 distinct CDR3 sequences, approximately 70% of them seen just once. Source material: sorted CD4+, CD8+, or CD8+CD57+ T cells (not recorded which) from PBMCs. Every receptor here comes from a human donor with aplastic anemia.

This clonotype was picked up a small number of times. V usage is TRBV12-3 or TRBV12-4 and J usage is TRBJ1-2; D is uncertain. V was cut by 3 bases and J by 7 bases, with 3 bases left in between. CDR3 length equals 10 residues. CDR3 loop: CASSLGGYTF. The CDR3 coding sequence is TGTGCCAGCAGTTTGGGTGGCTACACCTTC.

CDR3 in amino acids: CASSMGQGNSPLHF. The CDR3 DNA reads TGTGCCAGCAGCATGGGACAGGGGAATTCACCCCTCCACTTT. V usage is TRBV7-8 and J usage is TRBJ1-6, with 10 positions matching TRBD1. The V gene end was trimmed by 5 bases and the J gene end by 7 bases; junction bases not matched to a gene: 2. Per germline, CDR1 SGHVS and CDR2 FQNEAQ. The CDR3 sequence is 14 residues long.

The table lists this clonotype with a count of one. The V call is TRBV10-2, the J call TRBJ2-3, with no clear D. Per the germline V gene, CDR1 is WSHSY and CDR2 is SAAADI. V gave up 6 bases and J gave up 4 bases, with 11 bases separating them. The CDR3 is 13 amino acids. The CDR3 is CASSRPSPDTQYF. The DNA for the CDR3 is TGCGCCAGCAGCAGACCCTCGCCAGATACGCAGTATTTT.

This chain joins TRBV7-7 and TRBJ2-1, with D unresolved. The germline V and J ends were trimmed by 0 bases and 7 bases, with 7 bases remaining between them. The length of the CDR3 is 13 residues. Per the germline V gene, CDR1 is SSHAT and CDR2 is FNYEAQ (reference sequence). CDR3 DNA sequence: TGTGCCAGCAGCTTAGCTCCGGCTAATGAGCAGTTCTTC. Protein sequence: CASSLAPANEQFF.

The gene calls are TRBV19 and TRBJ2-6; D call uncertain. This CDR3 contains 15 residues. The V and J ends lost 8 bases and 0 bases respectively, with 11 bases between them. In germline, CDR1 is LNHDA, CDR2 SQIVND (reference sequence). The CDR3 region has the DNA TGTGCCAGTGTGGACGTCTACTCTGGGGCCAACGTCCTGACTTTC. Encoded protein: CASVDVYSGANVLTF.

This chain links TRBV24-1 with TRBJ1-5, with 10 positions matching TRBD1. Trimming removed 9 bases from V and 5 bases from J; junction bases left unmatched: 6. The CDR3 totals 14 residues. From germline, CDR1 is KGHDR and CDR2 SFDVKD. CDR3 residues: CATSGQGYYQPQHF. The CDR3 nucleotides are TGTGCCACCTCGGGACAGGGGTATTATCAGCCCCAGCATTTT.

The chain recombines TRBV12-3 or TRBV12-4 with TRBJ2-7; D unclear. The CDR3 extends over 13 amino acids. V dropped 3 bases and J dropped 6 bases, with 12 bases sitting between them. CDR3: CASSFIGSGEQYF. DNA for the CDR3: TGTGCCAGCAGTTTTATCGGATCGGGCGAGCAGTACTTC.

This clonotype was counted between two and nine times. This sequence joins TRBV11-2 and TRBJ2-5; D is undetermined. This CDR3 spans 13 amino acids. Germline CDR1 SGHAT, CDR2 FQNNGV. Trimming took 6 bases from V and 0 from J, leaving 8 bases between them. CDR3 in DNA: TGTGCCAGCAGTTTACCGTACCAAGAGACCCAGTACTTC. Translated: CASSLPYQETQYF. Looking up the rest from reference TRBV11-2 and TRBJ2-5 gives the full variable domain: EAGVAQSPRYKIIEKRQSVAFWCNPISGHATLYWYQQILGQGPKLLIQFQNNGVVDDSQLPKDRFSAERLKGVDSTLKIQPAKLEDSAVYLCASSLPYQETQYFGPGTRLLVL.

The chain employs TRBV2 and TRBJ2-7; 9 bases map to TRBD1. Per germline, CDR1 SNHLY and CDR2 FYNNEI. The CDR3 extends over 15 amino acids. Trimming removed 8 bases from V and 4 bases from J; junction bases left unmatched: 12. CDR3 region: CASLYRDRDIYEQYF. The DNA for the CDR3 is TGTGCCAGCTTATACCGGGACAGGGACATATACGAGCAGTACTTC.

There are a few counts of this clonotype. The CDR3: CAIGAGGETQYF. For the CDR3, the DNA is TGTGCCATCGGAGCAGGAGGGGAGACCCAGTACTTC. The V gene is TRBV10-3, the J gene TRBJ2-5; possibly TRBD2 for D (6 bases). The V gene lost 8 bases and the J gene lost 5 bases, with 12 bases spanning the gap. Germline CDR1 is ENHRY and CDR2 is SYGVKD. The CDR3 has 12 amino acids.

The chain links TRBV2 to TRBJ2-5; 10 bases match TRBD1. The J segment lost 5 bases and the V segment lost 8 bases, leaving 5 bases of the junction unmatched. The length of the CDR3 is 13 residues. Germline loops: CDR1 SNHLY, CDR2 FYNNEI. CDR3 amino acids: CASGRGQGETQYF. CDR3 coding DNA: TGTGCCAGCGGTAGGGGACAGGGGGAGACCCAGTACTTC.

This clonotype has just one count. The chain combines TRBV29-1 with TRBJ1-1; a possible D gene is TRBD1 (6 bases). This CDR3 comprises 13 residues. Trimming pared 6 bases from V and 1 base from J, leaving 12 bases between. CDR1 SQVTM and CDR2 ANQGSEA come from the germline V gene. The CDR3 DNA reads TGCAGCGTGGATAACAGGGCGAACACTGAAGCTTTCTTT. Translating it yields CSVDNRANTEAFF. The full variable domain, with the rest looked up from reference TRBV29-1 and TRBJ1-1, is SAVISQKPSRDICQRGTSLTIQCQVDSQVTMMFWYRQQPGQSLTLIATANQGSEATYESGFVIDKFPISRPNLTFSTLTVSNMSPEDSSIYLCSVDNRANTEAFFGQGTRLTVV.

V is TRBV7-3 and J is TRBJ2-5; D ambiguous. The CDR3 length is 13 residues. The V and J ends lost 3 bases and 3 bases respectively, with 8 bases between them. Germline V gives CDR1 SGHTA, CDR2 FQGTGA. The CDR3 DNA reads as TGTGCCAGCAGCTTTAGACCCAAAGAGACCCAGTACTTC. It yields the protein CASSFRPKETQYF.

With respect to this clonotype: This likely comes from a read error, as the CDR3 has no conserved phenylalanine or tryptophan at its end. This chain connects TRBV6-4 to TRBJ1-6; no clear D gene. Trimming pared 3 bases from V and 4 bases from J, leaving 10 bases between. Germline CDR1 reads MRHNA; CDR2 reads SNTAGT. The CDR3 extends over 15 amino acids. CDR3 bases: TGTGCCAGCAGTGATTCCCAGGTGTATAATTCACCCCTCCACTCT. Its translation: CASSDSQVYNSPLHS.

The chain uses TRBV19 and TRBJ1-2; 10 nucleotides match TRBD1. The CDR3 is 14 residues long. Per the germline V gene, CDR1 is LNHDA and CDR2 is SQIVND (reference sequence). J lost 4 bases, V lost 4 bases, and 3 bases had no gene match. CDR3 in DNA: TGTGCCAGTAGTAGACAGGGGGCTTTCTATGGCTACACCTTC. Its translation is CASSRQGAFYGYTF.

V is TRBV7-9 and J is TRBJ1-6; TRBD1 is a possible D gene (5 bases). The germline V and J ends were trimmed by 6 bases and 8 bases, with 14 bases remaining between them. The CDR3 totals 14 residues. The germline V gene has CDR1 SEHNR and CDR2 FQNEAQ (reference sequence). CDR3 DNA: TGTGCCAGCAGTGATAGGGGTCGGGATTCACCCCTCCACTTT. It encodes CASSDRGRDSPLHF. Full variable domain (remainder filled in from reference TRBV7-9 and TRBJ1-6): DTGVSQNPRHKITKRGQNVTFRCDPISEHNRLYWYRQTLGQGPEFLTYFQNEAQLEKSRLLSDRFSAERPKGSFSTLEIQRTEQGDSAMYLCASSDRGRDSPLHFGNGTRLTVT.

CDR3 protein: CASSERTGGETQYF. The CDR3 nucleotides read TGTGCCAGCAGTGAACGGACAGGGGGCGAGACCCAGTACTTC. The rearrangement joins TRBV2 to TRBJ2-5; 11 positions match TRBD1. CDR3 length equals 14 residues. Germline CDR1 and CDR2: SNHLY and FYNNEI. The V gene end was trimmed by 2 bases and the J gene end by 5 bases; junction bases not matched to a gene: 1.

The rearrangement links TRBV20-1 to TRBJ2-3; TRBD1 agrees at 9 bases. From germline, CDR1 is DFQATT and CDR2 SNEGSKA (reference sequence). The V gene end was trimmed by 7 bases and the J gene end by 4 bases; junction bases not matched to a gene: 9. This CDR3 is built from 14 residues. The chain's CDR3 is CSEGGQGKADTQYF. DNA for the CDR3: TGCAGTGAGGGAGGACAGGGGAAGGCAGATACGCAGTATTTT.

The chain links TRBV9 to TRBJ2-7, with TRBD1 identical over 11 bases. The V segment lost 5 bases and the J segment 2 bases; nucleotides outside the gene matches: 15. CDR1 and CDR2 (germline): SGDLS, YYNGEE. This CDR3 comprises 18 residues. The CDR3 region is CASSTPGQGVASPYEQYF. CDR3 bases: TGTGCCAGCAGTACCCCGGGACAGGGGGTTGCTTCGCCCTACGAGCAGTACTTC.

The chain joins TRBV2 to TRBJ1-1, with 7 bases matching TRBD1. Trimming at V came to 10 bases and at J to 0 bases, leaving 8 bases not matched to a gene. Germline lookup yields CDR1 SNHLY and CDR2 FYNNEI. The CDR3 totals 14 residues. The CDR3 protein is CAKGTARVNTEAFF. CDR3 bases: TGTGCCAAGGGGACAGCCAGGGTGAACACTGAAGCTTTCTTT. Looking up the rest from reference TRBV2 and TRBJ1-1 gives the full variable domain: EPEVTQTPSHQVTQMGQEVILRCVPISNHLYFYWYRQILGQKVEFLVSFYNNEISEKSEIFDDQFSVERPDGSNFTLKIRSTKLEDSAMYFCAKGTARVNTEAFFGQGTRLTVV.

V usage is TRBV11-1 and J usage is TRBJ1-6; weak D call: TRBD1 (5 bases). Trimming pared 5 bases from V and 9 bases from J, leaving 8 bases between. CDR3 length equals 12 residues. Germline V gene lookup returns CDR1 SGHAT and CDR2 FQDESV (reference sequence). CDR3 residues: CASSHQGSPLHF. CDR3 bases: TGTGCCAGCAGCCATCAGGGTTCACCCCTCCACTTT.

The table lists this clonotype with a count of one. One base away lies a much larger clone, so this may be a sequencing read error. This rearrangement joins TRBV20-1 to TRBJ1-2; 11 nucleotides agree with TRBD1. The V and J ends lost 6 bases and 8 bases, in that order; junction bases with no gene match: 17. This CDR3 is built from 16 residues. Germline CDR1 reads DFQATT; CDR2 reads SNEGSKA (reference sequence). CDR3 protein: CSAIPDRGQEANGYTF. The CDR3 DNA reads as TGCAGTGCCATACCGGACAGGGGGCAAGAGGCGAACGGCTACACCTTC.